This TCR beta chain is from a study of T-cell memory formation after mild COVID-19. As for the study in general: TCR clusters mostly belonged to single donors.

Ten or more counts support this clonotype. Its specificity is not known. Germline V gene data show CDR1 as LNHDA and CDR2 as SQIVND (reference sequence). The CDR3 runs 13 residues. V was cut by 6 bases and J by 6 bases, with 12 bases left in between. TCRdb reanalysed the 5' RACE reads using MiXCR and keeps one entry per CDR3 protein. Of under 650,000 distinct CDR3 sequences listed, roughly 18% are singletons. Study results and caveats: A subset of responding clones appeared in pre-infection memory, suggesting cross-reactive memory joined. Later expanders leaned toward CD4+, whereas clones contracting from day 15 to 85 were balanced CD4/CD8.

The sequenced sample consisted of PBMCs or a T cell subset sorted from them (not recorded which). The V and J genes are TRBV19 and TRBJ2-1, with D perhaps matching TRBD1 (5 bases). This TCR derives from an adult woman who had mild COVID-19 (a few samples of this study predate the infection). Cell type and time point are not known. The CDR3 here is CASSQTEINEQFF. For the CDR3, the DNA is TGTGCCAGTAGCCAGACAGAAATCAATGAGCAGTTCTTC.